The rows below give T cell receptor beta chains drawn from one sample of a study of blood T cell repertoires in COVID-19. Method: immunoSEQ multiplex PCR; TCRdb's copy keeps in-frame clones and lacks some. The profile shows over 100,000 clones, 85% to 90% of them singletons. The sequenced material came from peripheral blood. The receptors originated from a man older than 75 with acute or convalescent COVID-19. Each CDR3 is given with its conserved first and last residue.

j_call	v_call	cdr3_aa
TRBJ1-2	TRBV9	CASSVPQETGYTF
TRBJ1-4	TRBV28	CASSTDRLIEKLFF
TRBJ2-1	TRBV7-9	CASSLTSGGAYNEQFF
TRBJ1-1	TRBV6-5	CASSQSHRGNTEAFF
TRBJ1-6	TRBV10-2	CASSEQDNSPLHF
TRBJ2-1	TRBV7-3	CASSQRGSGNNEQFF
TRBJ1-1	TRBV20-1	CSPRVPGEAFF
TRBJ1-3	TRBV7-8	CASSLAAQGNTIYF
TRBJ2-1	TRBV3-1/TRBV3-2	CASSTTSAPNNEQFF
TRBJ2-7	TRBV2	CASSPDRADAEQYF
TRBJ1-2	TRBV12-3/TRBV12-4	CASSPDRVGGYTF
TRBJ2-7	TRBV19	CASSIVAGGHYEQYF
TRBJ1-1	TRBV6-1	CASSAPIALSQVNKAFF
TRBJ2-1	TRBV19	CASSTSSSGRYNEQFF
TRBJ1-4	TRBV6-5	CASSRQGLYEKLFF
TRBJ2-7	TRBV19	CASTDGIYEQYF
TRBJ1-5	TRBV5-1	CASSSGQGNQPQHF
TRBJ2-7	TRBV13	CASSSPLFYEQYF
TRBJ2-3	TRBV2	CASRMGVTGQSNTQYF
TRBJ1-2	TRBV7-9	CASRRQQGAQGYGYTF